This T cell receptor beta chain stems from a study of T-cell reconstitution after alpha-beta-depleted transplantation in children. Findings and limits, study-wide: From surviving recipient T cells and thymic progenitors came the high day-60 TCRbeta diversity observed in some patients. Reportedly, roughly two months post-transplant, alpha-beta T cells arose from several hundred expanded graft clones.

The CDR3 runs 15 residues. Germline CDR1 SGHRS, CDR2 YFSETQ. J was trimmed by 3 bases and V by 0 bases; bases with no gene match: 3. Unique molecular identifiers featured in how the TCRbeta library was prepared. TCRdb itself ran the PCR reads through MiXCR, one entry per CDR3 protein. The sample lists under 300,000 distinct CDR3 sequences, roughly 11% occurring once. This clonotype was observed at least ten times. What it binds is unknown. The receptor comes from a male patient between 2 and 10 years old who had a stem cell transplant for chronic granulomatous disease, so the T cells may come from the graft donor. V gene TRBV5-1 combines with J gene TRBJ2-1; 7 bases line up with TRBD2. The material was peripheral blood, obtained 180 days after TCRalphabeta/CD19-depleted stem cell transplant. The CDR3 bases are TGCGCCAGCAGCTTGGCCGGGACTAACTACAATGAGCAGTTCTTC. This encodes CASSLAGTNYNEQFF.